This entry describes one TCR beta chain. Its antigen remains unknown. This PCR relied on a set of 60 Vbeta primers and 13 Jbeta primers. Generated by immunoSEQ multiplex PCR, the TCRdb table keeps only in-frame clones and is missing some. The sample holds 150,000 to 250,000 clones, 82% seen once. The source of the sample is a study of cytomegalovirus exposure and HLA in healthy donors. Study-wide points: For most TCR beta V segments, an earlier analysis put the productive rate at about 87% or about 30% of the time. Accurate predictions that matched the HLA-A and HLA-B alleles of most subjects were reportedly made from TCR beta sequences.

The source of this sequence is a boy aged 2 to 10 in good health and CMV-seronegative. Material for sequencing was PBMCs.

CDR3 DNA sequence: TGCAGTGCTGGGACAGAGGGAAAACTGTTTTTT. Translation: CSAGTEGKLFF. The V and J genes are TRBV20-1 and TRBJ1-4; 7 bases line up with TRBD1. J was trimmed by 10 bases and V by 5 bases; bases with no gene match: 4. Germline CDR1 and CDR2: DFQATT and SNEGSKA (reference sequence). The CDR3 is made up of 11 amino acids.